The 27 T cell receptor beta chains below all came from one sample that was sequenced in a study of T-cell reconstitution after alpha-beta-depleted transplantation in children. The TCRbeta library incorporated unique molecular identifiers. TCRdb analysed the PCR reads with MiXCR anew, one entry per CDR3 protein. Counted here are 200,000 to 250,000 distinct CDR3 sequences, 5.5% to 7% occurring once; the ten biggest clones make up just over 5.5%. This material consisted of PBMCs, taken before TCRalphabeta/CD19-depleted stem cell transplant. These receptors were obtained from a boy aged 2 to 10 with acute lymphoblastic leukemia, due to receive a stem cell transplant.

This clonotype was seen a handful of times. The chain joins TRBV4-2 to TRBJ2-7; D is possibly TRBD2 (5 bases). CDR3 length: 15 residues. Trimming shortened V by 1 base and J by 2 bases, and 12 bases separated the two germline ends. CDR1 and CDR2 from the germline V gene are LGHNA and YNFKEQ. CDR3 amino acids: CASSQGGGLAYEQYF. Written as DNA, the CDR3 is TGTGCCAGCAGCCAAGGAGGAGGCCTTGCCTACGAGCAGTACTTC.

This clonotype was picked up a small number of times. The chain carries TRBV28 and TRBJ2-7; 7 bases match TRBD1. Germline trimming cut 3 bases from V and 1 base from J; bases unmatched to any gene: 12. The V gene's germline CDR1 is MDHEN and CDR2 SYDVKM. The CDR3 consists of 17 residues. The CDR3 protein is CASSLPDPRDRSYEQYF. The CDR3 bases are TGTGCCAGCAGTTTGCCCGATCCCCGGGACAGATCCTACGAGCAGTACTTC.

The CDR3 spells CASSQSTEPQETQYF. The CDR3 DNA reads TGTGCCAGCAGCCAATCAACAGAACCCCAAGAGACCCAGTACTTC. The chain joins TRBV14 to TRBJ2-5; no firm D call. This CDR3 is built from 15 residues. CDR1 and CDR2 (germline): SGHDN, FVKESK. V dropped 2 bases and J dropped 1 base, with 11 bases sitting between them.

This clonotype was seen repeatedly, ten times or more. This chain links TRBV20-1 with TRBJ2-3, with 7 bases identical to TRBD1. CDR3 length: 13 amino acids. CDR1 is DFQATT and CDR2 is SNEGSKA in the germline V gene (reference sequence). Unmatched junction bases numbered 5, after V lost 4 bases and J lost 4 bases. The CDR3 coding sequence is TGCAGTGCTATAAAGACAGGGCCAGATACGCAGTATTTT. Its protein product is CSAIKTGPDTQYF.

This clonotype appeared many times. CDR3 in amino acids: CASRPGQGVPYEQYF. As DNA, the CDR3 is TGTGCCAGCAGGCCCGGACAGGGGGTCCCATACGAGCAGTACTTC. The V gene is TRBV12-3 or TRBV12-4, the J gene TRBJ2-7; 10 bases fit TRBD1. Trimming cost V 6 bases and J 4 bases; bases outside gene matches: 9. The CDR3 consists of 15 residues.

This clonotype came up a few times. The CDR3 loop is CASSAGPYQETQYF. The DNA for the CDR3 is TGTGCCAGCAGTGCGGGGCCGTACCAAGAGACCCAGTACTTC. V gene TRBV6-1 combines with J gene TRBJ2-5; D tentatively fits TRBD1 or TRBD2 (5 bases each). CDR1 MNHNS and CDR2 SASEGT come from the germline V gene. V lost 4 bases, J lost 0 bases, and 9 bases lay in between. The CDR3 is 14 amino acids.

This clonotype was observed many times. The chain links TRBV12-3 or TRBV12-4 to TRBJ2-5; 9 bases line up with TRBD1. V trimming: 5 bases; J trimming: 3 bases; junction bases outside the gene matches: 4. This CDR3 spans 14 amino acids. CDR3 in amino acids: CASSPRTGEETQYF. In nucleotides, the CDR3 is TGTGCCAGCAGTCCTCGGACAGGGGAAGAGACCCAGTACTTC.

This clonotype appeared a few times. This rearrangement joins TRBV7-2 to TRBJ2-3; 7 bases map to TRBD2. CDR1 is SGHTA, CDR2 FQGNSA, per germline. V dropped 5 bases and J dropped 3; count of bases not matched to a gene: 11. The CDR3 spans 16 residues. The CDR3 coding sequence is TGTGCCAGCAGCCCTCGGGCGGCTAGCGGAACAGATACGCAGTATTTT. Protein product: CASSPRAASGTDTQYF.

The chain combines TRBV3-1 with TRBJ1-1; the D gene is possibly TRBD1 (6 bases). The CDR3 runs 18 residues. Germline V CDR1 and CDR2: LGHDT, YNNKEL (reference sequence). V was pared by 3 bases and J by 0 bases, with 20 bases between. In DNA, the CDR3 is TGTGCCAGCAGCCATTCGGGGTTTGGGGGCAACATGAACACTGAAGCTTTCTTT. This gives the protein CASSHSGFGGNMNTEAFF. The full variable domain, in which reference TRBV3-1 and TRBJ1-1 provide the parts outside the CDR3, is DTAVSQTPKYLVTQMGNDKSIKCEQNLGHDTMYWYKQDSKKFLKIMFSYNNKELIINETVPNRFSPKSPDKAHLNLHINSLELGDSAVYFCASSHSGFGGNMNTEAFFGQGTRLTVV.

This clonotype has only a few counts. The chain carries TRBV29-1 and TRBJ2-5, with 9 bases lining up with TRBD1. Germline trimming cut 3 bases from V and 5 bases from J; bases unmatched to any gene: 7. Germline loops: CDR1 SQVTM, CDR2 ANQGSEA. The CDR3 spans 14 residues. The CDR3 DNA reads TGCAGCGTTGATACCCGACAGGGGGTCGAGACCCAGTACTTC. It translates to CSVDTRQGVETQYF. The whole variable domain, remainder taken from reference TRBV29-1 and TRBJ2-5, is SAVISQKPSRDICQRGTSLTIQCQVDSQVTMMFWYRQQPGQSLTLIATANQGSEATYESGFVIDKFPISRPNLTFSTLTVSNMSPEDSSIYLCSVDTRQGVETQYFGPGTRLLVL.

The chain recombines TRBV28 with TRBJ1-5; unclear D gene. The V and J ends lost 6 bases and 2 bases respectively, with 11 bases between them. The CDR3 covers 14 residues. Germline CDR1 and CDR2: MDHEN and SYDVKM. Here the CDR3 reads CASSAVEGNQPQHF. CDR3 DNA sequence: TGTGCCAGCAGCGCCGTGGAGGGCAATCAGCCCCAGCATTTT.

This clonotype was counted many times. The chain employs TRBV28 and TRBJ2-3, with D possibly TRBD1 on 6 matching bases. Deletions cut 2 bases from V and 1 base from J, with 7 bases between. The CDR3 spans 14 residues. Per germline, CDR1 MDHEN and CDR2 SYDVKM. The CDR3 bases are TGTGCCAGCAGTTTAGGGGGCCGCACAGATACGCAGTATTTT. The encoded protein is CASSLGGRTDTQYF.

As for this clonotype: A read error may be the cause here, since a much bigger clone is one base away. The chain uses TRBV4-2 and TRBJ2-1, with TRBD2 matching 11 bases. CDR1 is LGHNA, CDR2 YNFKEQ, per germline. CDR3 size: 17 residues. The chain's CDR3 is CASGQDEGTSGYNEQFF. The CDR3 region has the DNA TGTGCCAGCGGCCAAGATGAGGGGACTAGCGGATACAATGAGCAGTTCTTC.

Points on this clonotype: At one end the junction does not follow the germline gene, possibly because of a read error. This rearrangement joins TRBV28 to TRBJ2-1; 9 bases map to TRBD2. There are 14 residues in the CDR3. Germline V gene lookup returns CDR1 MDHEN and CDR2 SYDVKM. CDR3 bases: TGTGCCAGCGCTCCTGGACTAGCGCGTAATGAGGAGTTCTTC. The encoded protein is CASAPGLARNEEFF.

In its sample, this clonotype was seen a few times. The V and J genes are TRBV14 and TRBJ2-3; TRBD1 might be the D (5 bases). Germline lookup yields CDR1 SGHDN and CDR2 FVKESK. This CDR3 has 14 residues. Deletions cut 0 bases from V and 6 bases from J, with 10 bases between. The CDR3 sequence: CASSQEGVRDTQYF. DNA of the CDR3: TGTGCCAGCAGCCAAGAAGGGGTTCGGGATACGCAGTATTTT.

This clonotype was seen a few times. V and J are TRBV29-1 and TRBJ1-1, with a weak D call TRBD1 (5 bases). Trimming left V 4 bases short and J 6 bases short, with 12 bases between. Germline V gene sequence: CDR1 SQVTM, CDR2 ANQGSEA. The CDR3 spans 12 residues. Written as DNA, the CDR3 is TGCAGCGTTGTATCGGGGCGGGCTGAAGCTTTCTTT. This encodes CSVVSGRAEAFF.

This clonotype was detected many times. The chain combines TRBV15 with TRBJ2-1; a weak D match, TRBD2 (6 bases). CDR3 length: 16 amino acids. Germline V CDR1 and CDR2: LNHNV, YYDKDF (reference sequence). V lost 0 bases and J 6 bases, leaving 15 bases between the germline ends. The CDR3 protein is CATSRDGTPGSNEQFF. CDR3 DNA sequence: TGTGCCACCAGCAGAGACGGGACTCCAGGCAGCAATGAGCAGTTCTTC.

This clonotype was found many times. The chain employs TRBV24-1 and TRBJ2-3, with 9 bases identical to TRBD1. Looked up from germline, CDR1 is KGHDR and CDR2 is SFDVKD. The CDR3 is 20 residues long. Losses at the gene ends were 1 base for V and 5 bases for J; bases not matched to a gene: 18. The CDR3 is CATSDLERDSGTGKGDTQYF. The CDR3 DNA sequence: TGTGCCACCAGTGATTTAGAGAGGGACTCCGGGACAGGGAAGGGAGATACGCAGTATTTT.

This clonotype came up many times. The chain uses TRBV7-9 and TRBJ2-5; the D is unclear. This CDR3 is 12 amino acids long. CDR1 SEHNR and CDR2 FQNEAQ come from the germline V gene (reference sequence). V was trimmed by 3 bases and J by 4 bases, leaving 6 bases between them. The CDR3, as DNA: TGTGCCAGCAGCTTGTCCGCAGAGACCCAGTACTTC. It specifies CASSLSAETQYF.

The table lists this clonotype with a few counts. The chain couples TRBV6-1 to TRBJ1-5, with no clear D. Trimming shortened V by 2 bases and J by 4 bases, and 15 bases separated the two germline ends. CDR1 MNHNS and CDR2 SASEGT come from the germline V gene. The CDR3 runs to 16 residues. The CDR3: CASSEFSLRGNQPQHF. The CDR3 DNA reads TGTGCCAGCAGTGAATTTAGCCTCCGGGGAAATCAGCCCCAGCATTTT.

At least ten counts were recorded for this clonotype. The chain is built from TRBV6-5 and TRBJ2-1, with TRBD1 identical over 7 bases. Germline CDR1 MNHEY, CDR2 SVGAGI. V lost 6 bases to trimming and J lost 16 bases; unmatched junction nucleotides: 9. CDR3 size: 11 residues. The CDR3: CASSSGTVKFF. In DNA form, the CDR3 reads TGTGCCAGCAGCTCCGGGACAGTAAAATTCTTC.

The CDR3 reads CATRTAGNTIYF. CDR3 in DNA: TGTGCCACCCGGACGGCTGGAAACACCATATATTTT. The chain links TRBV25-1 to TRBJ1-3; no firm D call. Deletions cut 10 bases from V and 2 bases from J, with 9 bases between. Germline V lookup: CDR1 MGHDK, CDR2 SYGVNS. The CDR3 contains 12 residues.

This clonotype appeared many times. CDR3 in amino acids: CASSFRTRKGKSYEQYF. DNA for the CDR3: TGTGCCAGCAGTTTCCGGACACGGAAAGGAAAATCCTACGAGCAGTACTTC. The rearrangement uses TRBV12-3 or TRBV12-4 and TRBJ2-7; D perhaps matches TRBD1 (5 bases). This CDR3 contains 17 residues. V gave up 3 bases and J gave up 1 base, with 19 bases separating them.

This clonotype has a count of ten or more. The chain joins TRBV7-2 to TRBJ2-3, with TRBD1 matching 8 bases. From germline, CDR1 is SGHTA and CDR2 FQGNSA. J was trimmed by 4 bases and V by 1 base; bases with no gene match: 4. This CDR3 is 15 amino acids long. Written as DNA, the CDR3 is TGTGCCAGCAGCTTAGACAGGGGGAACGCAGATACGCAGTATTTT. Protein: CASSLDRGNADTQYF.

This clonotype was seen many times. The genes are TRBV5-6 and TRBJ2-7; a weak D match, TRBD1 (5 bases). Trimming removed 0 bases from V and 2 bases from J, with 9 bases in between. The length of the CDR3 is 14 residues. Germline V lookup: CDR1 SGHDT, CDR2 YYEEEE. CDR3 DNA: TGTGCCAGCAGCTTGGAGGTGGGGCCCTACGAGCAGTACTTC. Translated: CASSLEVGPYEQYF.

In its sample, this clonotype was seen many times. The CDR3 nucleotides are TGTGCCAGCAGAAATTTTGTGACTGAAGCTTTCTTT. Translation: CASRNFVTEAFF. The chain couples TRBV6-5 to TRBJ1-1; D is unresolved. CDR3 length: 12 residues. Trimming pared 6 bases from V and 5 bases from J, leaving 10 bases between. The V gene's germline CDR1 is MNHEY and CDR2 SVGAGI.

A few counts support this clonotype. The chain carries TRBV20-1 and TRBJ2-7; no reliable D call. The CDR3 contains 14 residues. V gave up 1 base and J gave up 0 bases, with 10 bases separating them. Germline values: CDR1 DFQATT, CDR2 SNEGSKA (reference sequence). For the CDR3, the DNA is TGCAGTGCTAGAGTCGGCATTCACTCCTACGAGCAGTACTTC. Translation gives CSARVGIHSYEQYF.